This T cell receptor (beta chain) originates from a study of blood T cell repertoires in COVID-19 (TCRdb year 2020). Some background on the complete study: The collaborator samples originated in the United States, Italy and Spain and spanned the acute and convalescent phases of COVID-19. The prospective study material was composed of cDNA or gDNA derived from T cells, B-cell-depleted T cells, or PBMCs. Deeply sampled blood TCRbeta repertoires from subjects exposed to, actively infected with, or recovered from COVID-19 were included in the dataset. The repertoires were released in a freely available public database intended as a resource for research on the immune response to SARS-CoV-2. Samples were obtained from the ongoing ImmuneRACE study (first 160 participants) and from 1,200 or so subjects provided by 6 global collaborators. The sample metadata nearly always contained a de-identified subject ID, COVID-19 status, age in years and sex. HLA class I and class II types, where available, came from metadata supplied by the sample provider rather than from assay-based typing.

TCRbeta CDR3 regions were amplified from genomic DNA by means of the immunoSEQ Assay, a bias-controlled multiplex PCR. Turning to the authors' computational methods: Nucleated cell counts per sample were estimated from amplification of reference gene primers within the assay. To quantify the absolute abundance of each unique TCRbeta CDR3 rearrangement, sequence reads were collapsed and filtered. Productive Simpson clonality was computed per sample as the square root of Simpson's diversity index over productive rearrangements. This is the immuneACCESS table as TCRdb keeps it, with only in-frame sequences that have V and J called. A part of the clones is gone; compared with another copy, unresolved V genes explain less than half, and the rest is unexplained. V, J and clone size are those of that table, while D and trimming were read from the DNA. For this sample there are about 110,000 clones; nearly 85% appear just once. Approximately 7% of the sample is taken by the ten largest.

Whole blood was collected in K2EDTA tubes by collaborating institutions according to the institutions' own protocols. For TCRbeta analysis, collaborator samples were shipped as frozen whole blood, as isolated PBMCs, or as DNA extracted from either sample type. Note on this clone: The target of this receptor is not known. No qualities accompany the bases; no much larger clone lies one base away.

V is cut back by 5 bases and J by 9 bases, with 7 bases in the junction unmatched. The CDR3 goes from the cysteine to the phenylalanine over 14 residues. Only the CDR3 DNA is retained, 42 bases long and in frame from the first base. The germline V gene specifies MNHEY as CDR1 and SVGEGT as CDR2. Overall study results and their limits: How much clinical and demographic metadata was included differed by source and by participant, and the metadata was provided uncurated.

The sequenced material came from peripheral blood. The clonotype was recovered from a woman between 50 and 59 years old with acute or convalescent COVID-19. The rearranged chain carries TRBV6-2 or TRBV6-3 and TRBJ1-6; 7 central bases correspond to TRBD1. CDR3 reads: CASSRTGLSSPLHF. The DNA sequence is TGTGCCAGCAGTCGGACAGGTCTAAGTTCACCCCTCCACTTT.